The clone carrying this TCR beta chain was picked up a small number of times. The entry originates in a study of early T cells in non-severe SARS-CoV-2 infection. Each single cDNA molecule received a unique molecular identifier. Using its own MiXCR run on the 5' RACE reads, TCRdb lists one record per CDR3 protein. This table holds more than 70,000 distinct CDR3 sequences, 11% found once. V was pared by 4 bases and J by 8 bases, with 14 bases between. The CDR3 extends over 14 amino acids. Per germline, CDR1 LNHDA and CDR2 SQIVND (reference sequence). The specimen was whole blood, collected at baseline. The chain carries TRBV19 and TRBJ1-4, with D possibly TRBD1 on 5 matching bases. The sequence derives from an adult who was a healthcare worker with PCR-confirmed SARS-CoV-2 infection or an uninfected control (not recorded which). In DNA, the CDR3 is TGTGCCAGTAGTAGGCCAGGGAGAGAAGAAAAACTGTTTTTT. Protein: CASSRPGREEKLFF.